This T cell receptor beta chain was identified in a study of regulatory T cells in long-lasting Graves disease (dated by TCRdb to the early 2020s). As for the study more broadly: Patients with newly diagnosed Graves' disease had been on antithyroid drugs for under 3 months. Patients with persistent Graves' disease were compared with patients with newly diagnosed Graves' disease using TCR sequencing and RNA sequencing of peripheral blood. The study took place in China and was registered as a clinical trial. A total of around 35 samples were covered by TCR sequencing, comprising approximately 13 persistent and 20 or so newly diagnosed Graves' disease patients. The study at large found these results: Sequencing and analysis were restricted to the TCR beta chain. Patients with persistent disease shared more public clonotypes (about 2,500) than newly diagnosed patients did (approximately 990). Compared with newly diagnosed patients, patients with persistent Graves' disease had lower TCR Shannon entropy and fewer highly expanded clones, which suggests clonal expansion. Because the primary lesion, thyroid tissue, could not be accessed, the study looked at peripheral blood alone. The small sample size was acknowledged by the authors as a limitation that may reduce accuracy. Preferential use of TRBV28, TRBJ1-2 and TRBJ2-5 was observed in persistent disease, whereas TRBV20-1 and TRBJ2-1 were favored in newly diagnosed disease.

This sample's time point label indicates: newly diagnosed GD, antithyroid drugs for less than 3 months. For both TCR sequencing and RNA sequencing, RNA was extracted from PBMCs in TRIzol. The diagnosis of Graves' disease was made according to American Thyroid Association guidelines. Patients were recruited from an endocrinology department in Xi'an, China. Each patient gave 8.5 to 9.5 milliliters of peripheral blood, collected in an EDTA anticoagulant tube. Ficoll Paque Plus density gradient separation was used to isolate PBMCs, and no further T cell sorting was done. An Agilent 2100 Bioanalyzer and agarose gel were used to check RNA quality, while a NanoDrop 2000 measured RNA concentration. Receptor libraries were prepared by multiplex PCR. Sequenced using an Illumina HiSeq 4000. iRepertoire HTBI primers and Arm-PCR amplification of CDR3 regions were used to construct TCR beta libraries. Gel purification was performed on PCR products prior to sequencing. The authors' pipeline ran thus. Across samples, roughly 60 TRBV and over 11 TRBJ segments were identified and used for gene usage analysis of CDR3 amino acid clonotypes. COPE and FqMerger were used to merge filtered high-quality paired reads into contigs. BLAST was used to align contigs to the IMGT TRBV, TRBD and TRBJ reference genes, and CDR3 was defined following IMGT. Any clonotype with a frequency above 0.1% was counted as a highly expanded clone. Repertoire diversity was measured by Shannon entropy, and V-J evenness by the Gini coefficient. Clonotypes shared by more than one individual were considered public. The public reads were reanalyzed by TCRdb: fastp trimming at Q25, MiXCR alignment, in-frame beta chains only. Under each unique CDR3 protein, matching rows form one entry showing the most common genes and DNA. The authors' filters were not applied to this entry. Recorded for this sample are roughly 510,000 distinct CDR3 sequences; 16% of them occurred a single time. The ten biggest clones cover about 12% of the sample.

V is clipped by 8 bases and J by 3 bases, and the sequence between their germline boundaries is 10 bases long. The CDR3 starts with the cysteine, ends with the phenylalanine, and has 12 residues. Left in the record is the CDR3 DNA by itself, 36 bases read in frame from the first base. The germline V gene provides CDR1 MNHNS and CDR2 SASEGT. Worth noting for this clonotype: The clone's antigen remains unknown. The input lacks base qualities; no much larger clone sits a single base away.

Separately, the same data were catalogued under a study of T cells in Graves' hyperthyroidism and ophthalmopathy. That second publication adds: Stable Graves' hyperthyroidism was defined as no progression to ophthalmopathy during 18 months of follow-up. Hyperthyroidism patients were aged 18 to 65 years and newly diagnosed, with disease duration of less than 2 months. Exclusion was applied to patients with uncontrolled infections, other autoimmune diseases, pregnancy or lactation. Diagnoses were based on clinical symptoms, serum thyroxine and TRAb, thyroid ultrasound and orbital computed tomography. For the first round of RT-PCR on the TCR CDR3, the HTBI primer set was used together with the Qiagen OneStep RT-PCR kit. Most expanded thyroid clonotypes (frequency above 0.001) were also detected in blood, a finding suggesting that blood repertoires may reflect thyroid immune responses. A 13 V-J signature model separated ophthalmopathy from stable hyperthyroidism, with about 90% sensitivity and roughly 81% specificity in cross-validation and 80%/75% in testing. In validation, the model predicted progression to ophthalmopathy with around 71% sensitivity and approximately 74% specificity, a median of 6.5 months before onset. A discovery cohort of fewer than 110 patients, approximately 45 with Graves' ophthalmopathy and 57 with stable Graves' hyperthyroidism, was used to find distinguishing TCR V-J signatures. Prospective prediction of ophthalmopathy was tested in an independent validation cohort of some 20 hyperthyroidism patients and 17 patients who later progressed to ophthalmopathy. The 95 to 100 discovery patients were randomly divided into training and test sets at a 7:3 ratio. Thyroid tissue and blood T-cell repertoires from six or seven Graves' hyperthyroidism patients were also compared in the study. Following sampling, methimazole starting at 30 mg daily was given to hyperthyroidism patients, and high-dose intravenous methylprednisolone was given to ophthalmopathy patients. A second multiplex PCR round built the libraries, followed by size selection and purification. Paired-end sequencing of the libraries was performed with 100 bp reads on an Illumina HiSeq2000. SOAPnuke was used to process the raw data, removing reads that contained adapters or uncalled bases, had a mean Phred below 15, or lacked an exact match to the constant primer or identifier. COPE v1.2.5 was used to merge the high-quality paired reads, and each unique nucleotide sequence was defined as a clonotype. MiTCR v1.1 was used to align the clonotypes against IMGT TRBV, TRBD and TRBJ reference segments. The analysis included only V-J combinations with a frequency above 0.0001, which together covered roughly 99% of the repertoires. A TCS score was defined as the ratio between F50 (clonal expansion) and ExV (chaos), using BLOSUM62-based TCRdist between CDR3 peptides within each V-J. Welch's t-statistics and random forest reduced around 550 V-J features to 13, which were used in a naive Bayes classifier (R e1071). No statistical method was used to set the sample size in advance, and investigators knew the group allocation. TCR Vbeta CDR3 sequencing of roughly 140 peripheral blood samples (43 ophthalmopathy, approximately 80 hyperthyroidism and 17 progressor patients) is reported in the paper.

The TCR was taken from a man younger than 30 with Graves disease. Donor details come from another sample of the same person, matched by shared clones. The chain is assembled from TRBV6-1 and TRBJ1-1; the D gene is perhaps TRBD1, on 5 matching bases. Sequenced material: peripheral blood mononuclear cells (PBMCs), taken at new diagnosis, from a patient treated with antithyroid drugs. The CDR3 region has the sequence CASGMGHTEAFF. At the DNA level, the sequence is TGTGCCAGCGGAATGGGGCACACTGAAGCTTTCTTT.